This T cell receptor beta chain was recorded in a study of blood T cell repertoires in COVID-19. At the level of the study: Spain, Italy and the United States supplied samples that represented acute and convalescent COVID-19.

Recruitment covered under 25 US areas and drew participants whose ages spanned roughly 18 to 100 years. Assignment of participants to cohorts was predicated upon participant-reported clinical history. Germline values: CDR1 SGHDT, CDR2 YYEEEE. Trimming left V 3 bases short and J 4 bases short, with 8 bases between. The CDR3 contains 13 residues. In the original workflow: Amplified reference gene primers provided the basis for estimating nucleated cell counts. TCRdb keeps only in-frame clones here, not all; method: immunoSEQ multiplex PCR. The DNA gave D and trimming, while V, J and clone size come from that table. The repertoire holds a few hundred thousand clones, roughly four fifths seen once, with roughly 4% in the top ten.

The sequencing input was PBMCs or T cells enriched from blood (not recorded which). The gene calls are TRBV5-6 and TRBJ1-5, with D unresolved. The sequence was obtained from a man aged 25-45 years with acute COVID-19. CDR3 nucleotides: TGTGCCAGCAGCTGGAGTGGTAATCAGCCCCAGCATTTT. As protein: CASSWSGNQPQHF.